These T cell receptor beta chains were read from a single sample in a study of T cell responses to AZD1222 COVID-19 vaccine. Data came from immunoSEQ multiplex PCR; TCRdb stores just in-frame clones and leaves some out. The sample consists of some 110,000 clones, roughly 88% of them appearing once. The source was peripheral blood, collected on day 0 of AZD1222 vaccination. Receptors were obtained from an adult in good health. The CDR3 runs from the conserved cysteine through the conserved F or W. The D gene is left open where the match is weak. Where a row states a size, it is once, few, many or the class of an expanded clone; other rows omit it.

abundance	d_gene	v_gene	j_gene	CDR3nt	CDR3aa
NA	TRBD2	TRBV28	TRBJ2-7	TGTGCCAGCAGTTTAGAGGCGGGGAGGGGATACGAGCAGTACTTC	CASSLEAGRGYEQYF
NA	NA	TRBV5-6	TRBJ1-5	TGTGCCAGCAGCTTAAGACAGACAAATCAGCCCCAGCATTTT	CASSLRQTNQPQHF
few	NA	TRBV4-1	TRBJ1-2	TGCGCCAGCAGCCAAGATACCCCAGGATTACAGCCCACGGGTGGCTACACCTTC	CASSQDTPGLQPTGGYTF
few	TRBD1	TRBV18	TRBJ2-5	TGTGCCAGCTCACCCCGACAGGGGAACCAAGAGACCCAGTACTTC	CASSPRQGNQETQYF
NA	NA	TRBV5-1	TRBJ1-2	TGCGCCAGCAGCTTGAGTTTTGAGGTCCCCCGATATGGCTACACCTTC	CASSLSFEVPRYGYTF
NA	TRBD2	TRBV6-6	TRBJ2-7	TGTGCCAGCAGCGGGACTAGCGGGTCCTACGAGCAGTACTTC	CASSGTSGSYEQYF
NA	NA	TRBV29-1	TRBJ2-7	TGCAGTATTCCGCTGACCGTTGACTCCTACGAGCAGTACTTC	CSIPLTVDSYEQYF
NA	NA	TRBV29-1	TRBJ2-1	TGCAGCGTTGACGGGAGTCTCTGGAATGAGCAGTTCTTC	CSVDGSLWNEQFF
once	TRBD1	TRBV7-9	TRBJ1-4	TGTGCCAGCAGCCTCCGACAGGGGGCTTGGGAAAAACTGTTTTTT	CASSLRQGAWEKLFF
NA	NA	TRBV10-3	TRBJ2-6	TGTGCCACCATGGGGGGGCGCTCTGGGGCCAACGTCCTGACTTTC	CATMGGRSGANVLTF
NA	NA	TRBV7-3	TRBJ2-3	TGTGCCAGCAGCTCGCAGGGGAGTTTTGGCACAGATACGCAGTATTTT	CASSSQGSFGTDTQYF
once	NA	TRBV6-6	TRBJ2-6	TGTGCCAGCATGCTCCAGGGTTCTGGGGCCAACGTCCTGACTTTC	CASMLQGSGANVLTF
NA	TRBD1	TRBV19	TRBJ1-6	TGTGCCAGTAGTATAGATGGACAGGCCGCGGAGGTTTCACCCCTCCACTTT	CASSIDGQAAEVSPLHF
NA	NA	TRBV6-4	TRBJ1-2	TGTGCCAGCAGTGATCCCCGAAACAGAATCCGCTATGGCTACACCTTC	CASSDPRNRIRYGYTF
NA	TRBD2	TRBV5-1	TRBJ2-3	TGCGCCAGCAGCCCACGACTAGCGGGGGTTTTCACAGATACGCAGTATTTT	CASSPRLAGVFTDTQYF
NA	NA	TRBV28	TRBJ2-1	TGTGCCAGCAGCCAGACCGCTCCTACCCTCTACAATGAGCAGTTCTTC	CASSQTAPTLYNEQFF
NA	NA	TRBV30	TRBJ1-2	TGTGCCTGGAGTGTAGGCACGGGGGCAGATTTGGGCTACACCTTC	CAWSVGTGADLGYTF
few	TRBD1	TRBV6-5	TRBJ1-2	TGTGCCAGCAGTTACTCGGGACAGCTTAACTATGGCTACACCTTC	CASSYSGQLNYGYTF
NA	NA	TRBV16	TRBJ2-3	TGTGCCAGCAGCCAACTAGCTAGGTCGTCAGATACGCAGTATTTT	CASSQLARSSDTQYF
NA	NA	TRBV27	TRBJ2-7	TGTGCCAGCAGTCGCGACGGGGTCTCCTACGAGCAGTACTTC	CASSRDGVSYEQYF
NA	NA	TRBV27	TRBJ1-6	TGTGCCAGCAGTTGGGTGGGGAATTCACCCCTCCACTTT	CASSWVGNSPLHF
NA	NA	TRBV7-3	TRBJ1-6	TGTGCCAGCAGCTTAACGTCGGGTGGAAATTCACCCCTCCACTTT	CASSLTSGGNSPLHF
NA	NA	TRBV18	TRBJ2-6	TGTGCCAGCTCACCGCAAGGGGTCTCTGGGGCCAACGTCCTGACTTTC	CASSPQGVSGANVLTF
NA	NA	TRBV28	TRBJ1-5	TGTGCCAGCAGTTTCGCGACAAGGAGCAATCAGCCCCAGCATTTT	CASSFATRSNQPQHF
NA	NA	TRBV5-1	TRBJ1-2	TGCGCCAGCAGCTCTGAACCGTCGGGGGACTATGGCTACACCTTC	CASSSEPSGDYGYTF
few	NA	TRBV7-2	TRBJ1-1	TGTGCCAGCAGCTTAGGAGGGGAGAGGAACACTGAAGCTTTCTTT	CASSLGGERNTEAFF
once	NA	TRBV6-1	TRBJ2-2	TGTGCCAGCAGTGAAAGGGGGGTGGGAGAGACCGGGGAGCTGTTTTTT	CASSERGVGETGELFF
NA	NA	TRBV30	TRBJ2-1	TGTGCCTGGAGCTATGGCGAAGGGGATGAGCAGTTCTTC	CAWSYGEGDEQFF
NA	NA	TRBV14	TRBJ2-3	TGTGCCAGCAGCCAACACCACACAGATACGCAGTATTTT	CASSQHHTDTQYF
NA	NA	TRBV12-3/TRBV12-4	TRBJ1-1	TGTGCCAGCAGTTTCAGTTCGAACACTGAAGCTTTCTTT	CASSFSSNTEAFF
NA	NA	TRBV7-9	TRBJ2-4	TGTGCCAGCAGCCTTGACGGGGCCAAAAACATTCAGTACTTC	CASSLDGAKNIQYF
NA	TRBD1	TRBV9	TRBJ1-6	TGTGCCAGCAGCCAAGGACAGGGTTACTCACCCCTCCACTTT	CASSQGQGYSPLHF
NA	TRBD1	TRBV5-1	TRBJ2-7	TGCGCCAGCAGCTTGGGACAGGGGTCTACCCCCGAGCAGTACTTC	CASSLGQGSTPEQYF
NA	NA	TRBV19	TRBJ1-5	TGTGCCAGTACAGTGGTAGGGAATAGCAATCAGCCCCAGCATTTT	CASTVVGNSNQPQHF
NA	NA	TRBV18	TRBJ2-2	TGTGCCAGCTCACCACTAAACATCCCCTTAGACACCGGGGAGCTGTTTTTT	CASSPLNIPLDTGELFF
NA	TRBD1	TRBV9	TRBJ2-7	TGTGCCAGCAGCGGGCAGGGGGCCTACGAGCAGTACTTC	CASSGQGAYEQYF
NA	TRBD1	TRBV27	TRBJ1-1	TGTGCCAGCAGGGGACAGGGTTCTGAAGCTTTCTTT	CASRGQGSEAFF
NA	NA	TRBV2	TRBJ1-5	TGTGCCAGCTTACAGGGTTCAATGCAGCCCCAGCATTTT	CASLQGSMQPQHF
NA	TRBD1	TRBV3-1/TRBV3-2	TRBJ2-7	TGTGCCAGCAGCCCCGACAGGGGACCCTACGAGCAGTACTTC	CASSPDRGPYEQYF
few	NA	TRBV7-9	TRBJ1-1	TGTGCCAGCAGCACGAGGGGTTTTAGGGGTGACACTGAAGCTTTCTTT	CASSTRGFRGDTEAFF
NA	NA	TRBV1	TRBJ2-5	TGCACCAGCAGCGGTAAGCCGCCTGAGACCCAGTACTTC	CTSSGKPPETQYF
NA	NA	TRBV18	TRBJ1-2	TGTGCCAGCTCAACGGGACAAAATACGGCAAATGGCTACACCTTC	CASSTGQNTANGYTF
NA	NA	TRBV10-1	TRBJ2-3	TGCGCCAGCACCCCCAGTCTTTGCGGGGTAGAGGATACGCAGTATTTT	CASTPSLCGVEDTQYF
NA	NA	TRBV6-5	TRBJ1-2	TGTGCCAGCAGTTACAAAGGGGTTAACTATGGCTACACCTTC	CASSYKGVNYGYTF
NA	TRBD1	TRBV5-5	TRBJ1-4	TGTGCCAGCAGCCCCGGGACAGGCAATAATGAAAAACTGTTTTTT	CASSPGTGNNEKLFF
once	NA	TRBV6-2/TRBV6-3	TRBJ1-5	TGTGCCAGCAGTTACCGCCCGGTCTCAGGACATCGAGATAGCAATCAGCCCCAGCATTTT	CASSYRPVSGHRDSNQPQHF
NA	NA	TRBV29-1	TRBJ1-2	TGCAGCGTTGAACGGCGGGCGGGGCGGGACTATGGCTACACCTTC	CSVERRAGRDYGYTF
NA	TRBD1	TRBV6-6	TRBJ1-2	TGTGCCAGCAGTTACGGACAGGCTAACTATGGCTACACCTTC	CASSYGQANYGYTF
NA	NA	TRBV6-5	TRBJ1-2	TGTGCCAGCAGTTACTCGACCCCGGGTAGCTATGGCTACACCTTC	CASSYSTPGSYGYTF
NA	NA	TRBV7-2	TRBJ2-7	TGTGCCAGCAGCGCATACAGGGACGCTCCCTACGAGCAGTACTTC	CASSAYRDAPYEQYF
few	TRBD2	TRBV2	TRBJ2-3	TGTGCCAGCAGGGGTGTTAGCGGGAGATCAGATACGCAGTATTTT	CASRGVSGRSDTQYF
few	NA	TRBV30	TRBJ1-1	TGTGCCTGGAGCAGAATGACACCGAACACTGAAGCTTTCTTT	CAWSRMTPNTEAFF